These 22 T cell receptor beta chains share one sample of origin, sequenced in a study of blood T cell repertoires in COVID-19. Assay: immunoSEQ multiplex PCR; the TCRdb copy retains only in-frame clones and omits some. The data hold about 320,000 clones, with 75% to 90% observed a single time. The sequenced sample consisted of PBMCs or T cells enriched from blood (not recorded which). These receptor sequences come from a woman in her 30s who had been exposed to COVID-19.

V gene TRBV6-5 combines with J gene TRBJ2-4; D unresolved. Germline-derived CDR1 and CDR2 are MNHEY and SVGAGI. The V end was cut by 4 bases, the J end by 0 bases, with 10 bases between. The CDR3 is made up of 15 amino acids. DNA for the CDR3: TGTGCCAGCAGTTCCCCGTCAGTAGCCAAAAACATTCAGTACTTC. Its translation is CASSSPSVAKNIQYF.

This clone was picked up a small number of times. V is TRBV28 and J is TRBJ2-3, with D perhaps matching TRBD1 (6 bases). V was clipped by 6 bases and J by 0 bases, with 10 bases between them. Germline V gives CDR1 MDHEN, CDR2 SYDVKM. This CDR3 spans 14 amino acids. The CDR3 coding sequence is TGTGCCAGCAGCCCTCAGGGGAGCACAGATACGCAGTATTTT. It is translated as CASSPQGSTDTQYF.

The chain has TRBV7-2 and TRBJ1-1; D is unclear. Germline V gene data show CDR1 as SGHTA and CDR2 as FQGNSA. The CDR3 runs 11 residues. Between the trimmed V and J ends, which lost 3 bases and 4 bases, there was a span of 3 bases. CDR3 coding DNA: TGTGCCAGCAGCTTCTCCACTGAAGCTTTCTTT. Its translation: CASSFSTEAFF.

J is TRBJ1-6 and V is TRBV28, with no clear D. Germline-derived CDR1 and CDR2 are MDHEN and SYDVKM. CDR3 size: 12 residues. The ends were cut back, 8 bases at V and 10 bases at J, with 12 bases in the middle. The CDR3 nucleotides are TGTGCCAGCGCAGGCATTAAGTCACCCCTCCACTTT. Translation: CASAGIKSPLHF. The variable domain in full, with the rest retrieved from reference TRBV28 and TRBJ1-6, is DVKVTQSSRYLVKRTGEKVFLECVQDMDHENMFWYRQDPGLGLRLIYFSYDVKMKEKGDIPEGYSVSREKKERFSLILESASTNQTSMYLCASAGIKSPLHFGNGTRLTVT.

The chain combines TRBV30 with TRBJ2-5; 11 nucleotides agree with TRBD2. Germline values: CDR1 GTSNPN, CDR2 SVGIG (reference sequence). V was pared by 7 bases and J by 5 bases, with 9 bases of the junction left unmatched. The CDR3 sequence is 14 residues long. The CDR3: CAFSGGGGMETQYF. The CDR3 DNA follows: TGTGCCTTTAGCGGGGGGGGCGGAATGGAGACCCAGTACTTC. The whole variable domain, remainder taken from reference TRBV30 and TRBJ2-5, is SQTIHQWPATLVQPVGSPLSLECTVEGTSNPNLYWYRQAAGRGLQLLFYSVGIGQISSEVPQNLSASRPQDRQFILSSKKLLLSDSGFYLCAFSGGGGMETQYFGPGTRLLVL.

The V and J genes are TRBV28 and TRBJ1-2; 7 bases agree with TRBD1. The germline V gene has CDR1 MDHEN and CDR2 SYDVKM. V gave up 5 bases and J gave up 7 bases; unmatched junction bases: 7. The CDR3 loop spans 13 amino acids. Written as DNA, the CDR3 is TGTGCCAGCAGTATGACAGGGCTTCCTGGCTACACCTTC. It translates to CASSMTGLPGYTF.

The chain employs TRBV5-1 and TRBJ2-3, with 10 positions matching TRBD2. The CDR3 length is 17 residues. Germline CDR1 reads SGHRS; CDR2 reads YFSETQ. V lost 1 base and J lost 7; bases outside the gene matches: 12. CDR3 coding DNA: TGCGCCAGCAGCTTGTCGGCTAGCGGGGGTTTCTTGAATACGCAGTATTTT. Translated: CASSLSASGGFLNTQYF.

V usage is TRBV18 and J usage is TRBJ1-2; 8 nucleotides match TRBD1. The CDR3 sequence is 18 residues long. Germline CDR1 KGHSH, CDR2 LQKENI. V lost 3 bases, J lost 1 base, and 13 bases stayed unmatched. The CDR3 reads CASSPPGQGPSLNYGYTF. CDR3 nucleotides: TGTGCCAGCTCACCTCCCGGACAGGGCCCCTCACTTAACTATGGCTACACCTTC.

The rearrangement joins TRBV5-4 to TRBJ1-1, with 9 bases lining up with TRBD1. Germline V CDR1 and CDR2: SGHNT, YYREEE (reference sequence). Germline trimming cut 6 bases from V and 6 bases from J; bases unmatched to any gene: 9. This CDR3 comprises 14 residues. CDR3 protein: CASTVQGARPEAFF. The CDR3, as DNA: TGTGCCAGCACCGTACAGGGGGCGCGGCCTGAAGCTTTCTTT.

For the CDR3, the DNA is TGTGCCAGTACCAACTGGGCAGGAGCCAAAAACATTCAGTACTTC. It is translated as CASTNWAGAKNIQYF. This sequence joins TRBV19 and TRBJ2-4; D not resolved. Germline V gene sequence: CDR1 LNHDA, CDR2 SQIVND (reference sequence). The V and J ends lost 7 bases and 0 bases respectively, with 13 bases between them. This CDR3 is 15 amino acids long. Full variable domain (rest looked up from reference TRBV19 and TRBJ2-4): DGGITQSPKYLFRKEGQNVTLSCEQNLNHDAMYWYRQDPGQGLRLIYYSQIVNDFQKGDIAEGYSVSREKKESFPLTVTSAQKNPTAFYLCASTNWAGAKNIQYFGAGTRLSVL.

CDR3 residues: CASSLVGFRSPLHF. The CDR3 DNA reads TGTGCCAGCAGCTTGGTTGGCTTTCGCTCACCCCTCCACTTT. J is TRBJ1-6 and V is TRBV5-8; the D is unclear. CDR1 and CDR2 from the germline V gene are SGHTS and YDEGEE. The CDR3 totals 14 residues. The V and J ends lost 0 bases and 10 bases respectively, with 11 bases between them.

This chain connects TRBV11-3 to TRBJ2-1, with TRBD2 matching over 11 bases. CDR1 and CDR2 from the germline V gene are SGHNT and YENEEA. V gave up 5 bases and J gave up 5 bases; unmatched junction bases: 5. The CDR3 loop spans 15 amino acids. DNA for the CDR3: TGTGCCAGCAGCCCAACTAGCGGGGGTCACAATGAGCAGTTCTTC. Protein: CASSPTSGGHNEQFF.

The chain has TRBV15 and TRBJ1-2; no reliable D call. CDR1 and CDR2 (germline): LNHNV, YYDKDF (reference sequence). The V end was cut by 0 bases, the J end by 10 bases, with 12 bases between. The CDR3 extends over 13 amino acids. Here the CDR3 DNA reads TGTGCCACCAGCAGAGATTCAGGTTATCACTACACCTTC. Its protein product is CATSRDSGYHYTF. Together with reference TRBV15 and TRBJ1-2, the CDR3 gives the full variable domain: DAMVIQNPRYQVTQFGKPVTLSCSQTLNHNVMYWYQQKSSQAPKLLFHYYDKDFNNEADTPDNFQSRRPNTSFCFLDIRSPGLGDTAMYLCATSRDSGYHYTFGSGTRLTVV.

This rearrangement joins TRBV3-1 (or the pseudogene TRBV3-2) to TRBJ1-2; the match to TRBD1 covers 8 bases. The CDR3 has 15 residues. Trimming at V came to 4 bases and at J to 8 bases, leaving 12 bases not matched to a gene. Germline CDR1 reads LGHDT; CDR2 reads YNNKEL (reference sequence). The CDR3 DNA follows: TGTGCCAGCAGCCTCCAAACGACAGGGGCCTACGGCTACACCTTC. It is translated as CASSLQTTGAYGYTF.

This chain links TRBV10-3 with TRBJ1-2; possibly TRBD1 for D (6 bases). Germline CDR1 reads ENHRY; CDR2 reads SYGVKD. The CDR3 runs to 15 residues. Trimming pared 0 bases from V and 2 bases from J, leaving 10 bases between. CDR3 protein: CAISESRQANYGYTF. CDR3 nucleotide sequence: TGTGCCATCAGTGAGTCCCGACAGGCCAACTATGGCTACACCTTC.

The CDR3 bases are TGTGCCTGGAGTGAGACAGGGCAGGGCTACACCTTC. Translation: CAWSETGQGYTF. The chain employs TRBV30 and TRBJ1-2; the match to TRBD1 covers 7 bases. The CDR3 covers 12 residues. Looked up from germline, CDR1 is GTSNPN and CDR2 is SVGIG (reference sequence). Unmatched junction bases numbered 4, after V lost 1 base and J lost 8 bases.

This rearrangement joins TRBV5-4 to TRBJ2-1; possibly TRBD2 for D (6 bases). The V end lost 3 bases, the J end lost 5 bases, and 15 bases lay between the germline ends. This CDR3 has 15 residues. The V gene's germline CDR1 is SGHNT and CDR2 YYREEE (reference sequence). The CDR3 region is CASSWETGRNNEQFF. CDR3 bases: TGTGCCAGCAGCTGGGAGACCGGGAGAAACAATGAGCAGTTCTTC.

In DNA, the CDR3 is TGTGCCAGCAGCTCTACAGGGGGCGGGGAAAAACTGTTTTTT. Its translation: CASSSTGGGEKLFF. The chain combines TRBV5-4 with TRBJ1-4, with 9 bases fitting TRBD1. This CDR3 contains 14 residues. Germline V gives CDR1 SGHNT, CDR2 YYREEE (reference sequence). Trimming removed 3 bases from V and 8 bases from J; junction bases left unmatched: 5. Full variable domain (outside the CDR3, taken from reference TRBV5-4 and TRBJ1-4): ETGVTQSPTHLIKTRGQQVTLRCSSQSGHNTVSWYQQALGQGPQFIFQYYREEENGRGNFPPRFSGLQFPNYSSELNVNALELDDSALYLCASSSTGGGEKLFFGSGTQLSVL.

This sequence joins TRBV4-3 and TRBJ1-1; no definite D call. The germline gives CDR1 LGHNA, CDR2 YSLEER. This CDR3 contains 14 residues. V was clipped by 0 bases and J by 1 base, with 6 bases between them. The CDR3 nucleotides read TGCGCCAGCAGCCAAGAGGGCAGGAACACTGAAGCTTTCTTT. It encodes CASSQEGRNTEAFF.

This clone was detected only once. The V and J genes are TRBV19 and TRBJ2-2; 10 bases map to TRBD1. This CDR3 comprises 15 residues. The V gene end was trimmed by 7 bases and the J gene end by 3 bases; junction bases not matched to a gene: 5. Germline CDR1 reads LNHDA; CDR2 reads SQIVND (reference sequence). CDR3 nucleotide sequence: TGTGCCAGTACCCCGGACAGGGGGGACACCGGGGAGCTGTTTTTT. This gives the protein CASTPDRGDTGELFF.

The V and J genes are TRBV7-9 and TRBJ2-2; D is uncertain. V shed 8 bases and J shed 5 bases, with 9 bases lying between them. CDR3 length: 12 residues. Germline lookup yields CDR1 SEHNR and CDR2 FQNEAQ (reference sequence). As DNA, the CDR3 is TGTGCCAGCCTGGCCTGGACCGGGGAGCTGTTTTTT. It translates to CASLAWTGELFF.

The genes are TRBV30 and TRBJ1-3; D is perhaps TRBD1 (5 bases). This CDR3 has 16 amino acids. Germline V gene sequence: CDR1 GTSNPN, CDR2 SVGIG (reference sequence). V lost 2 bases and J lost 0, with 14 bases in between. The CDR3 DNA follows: TGTGCCTGGAGTTTAGGGACTCTCAGCTCTGGAAACACCATATATTTT. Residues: CAWSLGTLSSGNTIYF.